These T cell receptor beta chains were read from a single sample in a study of shared clonotypes between healthy human individuals. Data came from immunoSEQ multiplex PCR; TCRdb stores just in-frame clones and leaves some out. Of around 720,000 clones in the sample, around 73% were seen once. Sequenced material: memory CD4+ T cells sorted from blood. The receptors here all came from a woman aged 25-40 years in good health. Both conserved end residues are part of each CDR3. A D gene is named only where the DNA matches it firmly. Expanded clones are given a class, and other clones once, few, many or no size at all.

size,V,J,D,CDR3,DNA
.,TRBV7-2,TRBJ2-2,TRBD2,CASSLGLAGAGTGELFF,TGTGCCAGCAGCTTAGGCCTAGCGGGAGCGGGGACCGGGGAGCTGTTTTTT
many,TRBV29-1,TRBJ2-5,.,CSTPGGLQETQYF,TGCAGCACCCCGGGGGGCCTTCAAGAGACCCAGTACTTC
few,TRBV21-1,TRBJ1-5,.,CASSVTGGFSNQPQHF,TGTGCCAGCAGCGTAACCGGGGGCTTCAGCAATCAGCCCCAGCATTTT
few,TRBV11-2,TRBJ1-1,.,CASSLGTVNTEAFF,TGTGCCAGCAGCTTAGGTACAGTGAATACTGAAGCTTTCTTT
.,TRBV15,TRBJ2-1,.,CATSRRDGRNEQFF,TGTGCCACCAGCCGACGGGACGGAAGAAATGAGCAGTTCTTC
few,TRBV2,TRBJ1-5,.,CASKGSERRNQPQHF,TGTGCCAGCAAAGGGTCAGAGAGACGCAATCAGCCCCAGCATTTT
once,TRBV5-6,TRBJ2-7,.,CASSLMSGRGPYEQYF,TGTGCCAGCAGCTTGATGTCAGGGAGGGGGCCCTACGAGCAGTACTTC
few,TRBV6-5,TRBJ1-3,.,CASSYVFGNTIYF,TGTGCCAGCAGTTACGTATTCGGAAACACCATATATTTT
.,TRBV13,TRBJ2-7,.,CASSPRADAPEQYF,TGTGCCAGCAGCCCCCGGGCGGACGCCCCCGAGCAGTACTTC
once,TRBV9,TRBJ2-5,TRBD1,CASSVQGASETQYF,TGTGCCAGCAGCGTACAGGGGGCCAGTGAGACCCAGTACTTC
.,TRBV2,TRBJ1-1,.,CARGGGSDTEAFF,TGTGCCAGGGGCGGAGGGAGCGACACTGAAGCTTTCTTT
.,TRBV20-1,TRBJ1-3,.,CSARESVTIYF,TGCAGTGCTAGAGAAAGCGTAACCATATATTTT
.,TRBV5-1,TRBJ2-7,.,CASSLQGLSYEQYF,TGCGCCAGCAGCTTACAGGGACTCTCCTACGAGCAGTACTTC
.,TRBV6-6,TRBJ2-1,TRBD2,CASSQTSGLLEQFF,TGTGCCAGCTCTCAGACTAGCGGGCTGCTTGAGCAGTTCTTC
.,TRBV19,TRBJ1-1,.,CASSSILWNTEAFF,TGTGCCAGTAGTTCCATACTCTGGAACACTGAAGCTTTCTTT
few,TRBV9,TRBJ1-4,.,CASSVGEKLFF,TGTGCCAGCAGCGTAGGCGAAAAACTGTTTTTT
.,TRBV30,TRBJ2-7,TRBD1,CAWSRGQGFGEQYF,TGTGCCTGGAGTAGGGGACAGGGTTTCGGCGAGCAGTACTTC
few,TRBV30,TRBJ1-1,.,CAWQPGESGSFF,TGTGCCTGGCAACCAGGGGAAAGTGGATCTTTCTTT
.,TRBV28,TRBJ2-7,.,CASRRDYEQYF,TGTGCCAGCAGGAGGGATTACGAGCAGTACTTC
few,TRBV28,TRBJ1-5,TRBD1,CASSSGTGNQPQHF,TGTGCCAGCAGTTCCGGGACAGGGAATCAGCCCCAGCATTTT
few,TRBV2,TRBJ1-2,.,CASLIRGGFYGYTF,TGTGCCAGCCTAATACGAGGGGGGTTCTATGGCTACACCTTC
.,TRBV11-2,TRBJ2-5,TRBD1,CASSLGTGLQETQYF,TGTGCCAGCAGCTTAGGGACAGGTCTCCAAGAGACCCAGTACTTC
.,TRBV2,TRBJ2-3,.,CASSRTERTDTQYF,TGTGCCAGCAGTCGGACGGAGCGCACAGATACGCAGTATTTT
.,TRBV7-2,TRBJ2-7,TRBD1,CASSPQRDSYEQYF,TGTGCCAGCAGCCCGCAACGGGACAGCTACGAGCAGTACTTC
once,TRBV5-5,TRBJ2-7,.,CASTRAEISYEQYF,TGTGCCAGCACAAGGGCAGAAATCTCCTACGAGCAGTACTTC
.,TRBV5-4,TRBJ2-3,TRBD2,CASSLAREARDTQYF,TGTGCCAGCAGCTTGGCGCGGGAGGCCCGAGATACGCAGTATTTT
.,TRBV7-9,TRBJ1-1,.,CASSPLGTGTEAFF,TGTGCCAGCAGCCCTTTGGGAACTGGAACTGAAGCTTTCTTT
many,TRBV7-9,TRBJ2-3,.,CASSLGNRAPSTDTQYF,TGTGCCAGCAGCTTAGGCAACAGGGCTCCTAGCACAGATACGCAGTATTTT
few,TRBV27,TRBJ1-5,.,CASSNRERSQPQHF,TGTGCCAGCAGCAACAGGGAAAGGAGTCAGCCCCAGCATTTT
.,TRBV10-3,TRBJ1-1,TRBD1,CASRQGALYSDTEAFF,TGTGCCTCGAGACAGGGGGCGTTGTATTCGGACACTGAAGCTTTCTTT